This entry lists 18 T cell receptor beta chains sequenced from one sample in a study of blood T cell repertoires in COVID-19 (dated by TCRdb to the early 2020s). To prepare the library, the immunoSEQ multiplex PCR assay was applied. TCRdb retrieved this table from immuneACCESS and kept in-frame rearrangements only. Not all clones are present; in checked studies, unresolved V genes account for under half, and no reason is known for the remainder. This sample comprises about 21,000 clones, 85% of them detected only once. Less than 35% of the sample goes to the ten largest clones. Sequenced input: peripheral blood. Every receptor here comes from a human donor with active COVID-19. The donor label of this sample is uncertain.

This clone was detected only once. The V and J genes are TRBV11-2 and TRBJ2-2, with D possibly matching TRBD1 (5 bases). CDR3 length: 17 amino acids. Trimming pared 2 bases from V and 4 bases from J, leaving 17 bases between. Germline V lookup: CDR1 SGHAT, CDR2 FQNNGV. The chain's CDR3 is CASSLRRTRPFTGELFF. The CDR3 bases are TGTGCCAGCAGCTTAAGGCGGACACGACCGTTCACCGGGGAGCTGTTTTTT.

V gene TRBV14 combines with J gene TRBJ2-3; TRBD2 matches 7 bases. The CDR3 is made up of 15 amino acids. CDR1 and CDR2 from the germline V gene are SGHDN and FVKESK. With 4 bases clipped from V and 3 bases from J, the junction kept 7 bases outside the gene matches. CDR3 protein: CASSPNGLVTDTQYF. In DNA form, the CDR3 reads TGTGCCAGCAGCCCAAATGGACTAGTAACAGATACGCAGTATTTT.

The V call is TRBV7-2, the J call TRBJ2-1; TRBD1 agrees at 7 bases. After removal of 5 bases from V and 4 bases from J, the junction contained 8 bases not matched to a gene. The CDR3 has 15 residues. Germline CDR1 and CDR2: SGHTA and FQGNSA. The CDR3 coding sequence is TGTGCCAGCAGCACCCAGGGGGAAGGATACAATGAGCAGTTCTTC. It codes for CASSTQGEGYNEQFF.

Written as DNA, the CDR3 is TGTGCCATAGGGACAGGGGGGAACACTGAAGCTTTCTTT. Protein sequence: CAIGTGGNTEAFF. J is TRBJ1-1 and V is TRBV11-3; 11 bases agree with TRBD1. Trimming took 10 bases from V and 1 from J; bases not matched to a gene: 2. In germline, CDR1 is SGHNT, CDR2 YENEEA. CDR3 length: 13 amino acids.

The gene calls are TRBV5-4 and TRBJ2-7; no reliable D call. CDR1 is SGHNT and CDR2 is YYREEE in the germline V gene (reference sequence). CDR3 length: 16 residues. Trimming stripped 2 bases from V and 3 bases from J, with 18 bases between. CDR3 DNA: TGTGCCAGCAGCTTCGGTTCTTCGACCCTAGGCTACGAGCAGTACTTC. It codes for CASSFGSSTLGYEQYF.

The chain recombines TRBV19 with TRBJ1-6, with TRBD1 matching 7 bases. Germline V gives CDR1 LNHDA, CDR2 SQIVND (reference sequence). This CDR3 is 17 amino acids long. Trimming took 10 bases from V and 0 from J; bases not matched to a gene: 12. The CDR3 loop reads CATRTLQGGSYNSPLHF. The CDR3 DNA is TGTGCCACCCGAACCCTTCAGGGGGGCTCCTATAATTCACCCCTCCACTTT.

V gene TRBV21-1 combines with J gene TRBJ2-7; the table's D gene call, TRBD2, was not cross checked with the DNA. TRBV21-1 is an annotated pseudogene. The CDR3 spans 15 residues. Here the CDR3 reads CASSKAAGPAGEQYF. CDR3 nucleotides: TGTGCCAGCAGCAAAGCAGCGGGACCCGCCGGCGAGCAGTACTTC.

As to this clone: The same CDR3 also results from other DNA sequences found in this sample. V and J are TRBV3-1 (or the pseudogene TRBV3-2) and TRBJ2-5; 15 positions match TRBD2. Germline V gene data show CDR1 as LGHDT and CDR2 as YNNKEL (reference sequence). The CDR3 consists of 16 residues. J lost 2 bases, V lost 4 bases, and 2 bases had no gene match. CDR3 sequence: CASSPGLAGGQETQYF. The CDR3 DNA reads TGTGCCAGCAGCCCTGGACTAGCGGGAGGGCAAGAGACCCAGTACTTC.

On this clone itself: Other DNA sequences in the same sample also yield this CDR3. The chain carries TRBV9 and TRBJ2-5; 11 bases agree with TRBD2. The CDR3 loop spans 15 amino acids. Germline V gene lookup returns CDR1 SGDLS and CDR2 YYNGEE. The trim removed 0 bases at V and 5 bases at J, leaving 3 bases unmatched. The CDR3 spells CASSVDSGRGETQYF. CDR3 sequence (DNA): TGTGCCAGCAGCGTAGATAGCGGGAGGGGGGAGACCCAGTACTTC.

The chain carries TRBV4-3 and TRBJ2-3; tentatively, D is TRBD2 (7 bases). The V and J ends lost 0 bases and 14 bases respectively, with 15 bases between them. There are 13 residues in the CDR3. CDR1 is LGHNA and CDR2 is YSLEER in the germline V gene. The CDR3 nucleotides read TGCGCCAGCAGCCAAGATAGGGGGGGGGCCCTGTATTTT. This translates into CASSQDRGGALYF.

This rearrangement joins TRBV11-3 to TRBJ2-2; tentatively, D is TRBD2 (6 bases). Germline CDR1 SGHNT, CDR2 YENEEA. CDR3 length: 20 residues. Trimming cost V 3 bases and J 10 bases, with 33 bases left between them. The CDR3 loop is CASSFTPFLAGSHSVVELFF. The CDR3 DNA reads as TGTGCCAGCAGCTTTACCCCTTTCCTAGCCGGGAGTCACTCGGTCGTGGAGCTGTTTTTT.

This rearrangement joins TRBV6-2 or TRBV6-3 to TRBJ2-3; 11 bases map to TRBD2. Germline-derived CDR1 and CDR2 are MNHEY and SVGEGT. The CDR3 spans 20 residues. V was pared by 5 bases and J by 3 bases, with 19 bases of the junction left unmatched. Written as DNA, the CDR3 is TGTGCCAGCAGTAATCATCCGGGGGCAATAGCTAGCGGGGGGACAGATACGCAGTATTTT. It translates to CASSNHPGAIASGGTDTQYF.

The genes are TRBV25-1 and TRBJ2-7; D perhaps matches TRBD1 (5 bases). This CDR3 is 13 amino acids long. V dropped 10 bases and J dropped 2 bases, with 15 bases sitting between them. In germline, CDR1 is MGHDK, CDR2 SYGVNS. CDR3 nucleotide sequence: TGTGCCACCCCCGACAGTACCCCCTACGAGCAGTACTTC. Translating it yields CATPDSTPYEQYF.

This sequence joins TRBV20-1 and TRBJ1-6; a possible D gene is TRBD1 (6 bases). V shed 3 bases and J shed 5 bases, with 14 bases lying between them. CDR3 length equals 15 residues. The germline V gene encodes CDR1 DFQATT and CDR2 SNEGSKA (reference sequence). This CDR3 reads CSASNQGLNNSPLHF. The DNA for the CDR3 is TGCAGTGCTAGTAACCAGGGGTTGAATAATTCACCCCTCCACTTT.

V gene TRBV7-2 combines with J gene TRBJ2-2, with 7 bases that match TRBD2. This CDR3 region has 14 residues. In germline, CDR1 is SGHTA, CDR2 FQGNSA. V was clipped by 1 base and J by 6 bases; unmatched bases: 2. The CDR3 coding sequence is TGTGCCAGCAGCTTAGGACTAGCATCCGGGGAGCTGTTTTTT. This sequence encodes CASSLGLASGELFF.

The V call is TRBV3-1 (or the pseudogene TRBV3-2), the J call TRBJ1-1; D unresolved. Germline V lookup: CDR1 LGHDT, CDR2 YNNKEL (reference sequence). CDR3 size: 14 residues. Trimming took 1 base from V and 7 from J, leaving 13 bases between them. CDR3 region: CASSQGATKNEAFF. The CDR3 nucleotides read TGTGCCAGCAGCCAAGGGGCGACTAAAAATGAAGCTTTCTTT.

Regarding this clone: Germline and junction disagree at one end, which may indicate a read error. The chain links TRBV7-7 to TRBJ2-5; possible D gene TRBD2, 6 bases. The CDR3 extends over 13 amino acids. Germline V gives CDR1 SSHAT, CDR2 FNYEAQ (reference sequence). The DNA for the CDR3 is TGTGCTAGCAGCTTGGAGGGTCGGGAGACCCAGTACTTC. It yields the protein CASSLEGRETQYF.

The gene calls are TRBV12-5 and TRBJ1-2; tentatively, D is TRBD1 (5 bases). Germline CDR1 reads LGHNT; CDR2 reads FRNRAP. V gave up 2 bases and J gave up 4 bases, with 14 bases separating them. CDR3 length: 15 amino acids. The CDR3 spells CASGLSAGAAYGYTF. CDR3 nucleotides: TGTGCTAGTGGTTTGTCAGCTGGGGCGGCCTATGGCTACACCTTC.